Below, one TCR beta chain is given with its context. Its antigen remains unidentified. At one end the junction does not follow the germline gene, possibly because of a read error. Amplification of TCR beta CDR3 regions used RNA as the template. In the first-round RT-PCR of the TCR CDR3, the HTBI primer set was used. TCRdb processed the multiplex PCR reads anew with MiXCR; each CDR3 protein has one entry. Of 600,000 to 800,000 distinct CDR3 sequences listed, approximately 36% are singletons. This entry belongs to a study of T cells in Graves' hyperthyroidism and ophthalmopathy. The hyperthyroidism patients had all been newly diagnosed, and their disease duration was under 2 months. Their ages ranged from 18 to 65 years. The CDR3 contains 13 residues. CDR1 is SEHNR and CDR2 is FQNEAQ in the germline V gene (reference sequence). Study-wide findings and caveats: Ophthalmopathy prediction by the model preceded onset by a median about 6 months.

The sequence was collected from a middle-aged woman with Graves' hyperthyroidism. Sequenced material: blood. The rearrangement uses TRBV7-9 and TRBJ2-5, with D maybe TRBD2 (6 bases). The CDR3 DNA reads TGTGCCAACAGCTTAGTGGGAGGCGAGACCCAGTACTTC. This translates into CANSLVGGETQYF.